Following are 14 T cell receptor beta chains from one sample sequenced in a study of blood T cell repertoires in COVID-19. The repertoire was sequenced with immunoSEQ multiplex PCR; TCRdb's copy has only in-frame clones and lacks some. The table records roughly 39,000 clones, about 87% of them present only once. The material sequenced was peripheral blood. These receptors were taken from a man aged 45-60 years with active or convalescent COVID-19.

The chain joins TRBV19 to TRBJ1-3, with a weak D call TRBD1 (5 bases). Looked up from germline, CDR1 is LNHDA and CDR2 is SQIVND (reference sequence). The V gene lost 6 bases and the J gene lost 0 bases, with 12 bases spanning the gap. The CDR3 contains 15 residues. The DNA of the CDR3 is TGTGCCAGTAGCCCGGGACTGCTCTCTGGAAACACCATATATTTT. Encoded protein: CASSPGLLSGNTIYF.

The chain's CDR3 is CATQGASTDTQYF. CDR3 in DNA: TGTGCCACCCAGGGGGCAAGCACAGATACGCAGTATTTT. V gene TRBV15 combines with J gene TRBJ2-3, with 8 nucleotides matching TRBD1. The CDR3 runs to 13 residues. V lost 8 bases and J lost 0; bases outside the gene matches: 1. Germline V gene data show CDR1 as LNHNV and CDR2 as YYDKDF (reference sequence).

This clone was counted a few times. At the DNA level, this CDR3 is encoded by other sequences in the same sample as well. This chain uses TRBV20-1 with TRBJ2-7; 7 positions match TRBD2. The CDR3 covers 11 residues. J lost 5 bases, V lost 6 bases, and 4 bases had no gene match. Germline V gives CDR1 DFQATT, CDR2 SNEGSKA (reference sequence). CDR3 region: CSASSGHEQYF. The CDR3 DNA sequence: TGCAGTGCGTCTAGCGGCCACGAGCAGTACTTC.

The genes are TRBV10-3 and TRBJ1-6, with D possibly being TRBD1 (6 bases). Germline V gene data show CDR1 as ENHRY and CDR2 as SYGVKD. The CDR3 sequence is 15 residues long. V lost 5 bases to trimming and J lost 10 bases, with 18 bases between them. This chain's CDR3 is CAISRSEWGQSPLHF. In nucleotides, the CDR3 is TGTGCCATCAGTAGATCAGAGTGGGGGCAATCACCCCTCCACTTT.

The gene calls are TRBV12-5 and TRBJ2-5, with a possible D match to TRBD2 (5 bases). Looked up from germline, CDR1 is LGHNT and CDR2 is FRNRAP. Between the trimmed V and J ends, which lost 6 bases and 4 bases, there was a span of 18 bases. The CDR3 length is 15 residues. CDR3: CASGLEGGLGETQYF. The CDR3 DNA reads as TGTGCTAGTGGGCTTGAGGGTGGATTGGGAGAGACCCAGTACTTC.

The genes are TRBV6-1 and TRBJ2-7; D not resolved. Germline V CDR1 and CDR2: MNHNS, SASEGT. The CDR3 has 12 residues. The V gene lost 0 bases and the J gene lost 4 bases, with 4 bases spanning the gap. The CDR3 sequence is CASSEARYEQYV. The CDR3 DNA is TGTGCCAGCAGTGAAGCGAGGTACGAGCAGTACGTC.

A few counts support this clone. The chain carries TRBV4-1 and TRBJ2-1; maybe TRBD2 (6 bases). Germline-derived CDR1 and CDR2 are MGHRA and YSYEKL. V was clipped by 5 bases and J by 10 bases, with 15 bases between them. The CDR3 is 13 residues long. The CDR3 nucleotides are TGCGCCAGCAGCTGGCCGGAGGGTGGCGAGCAGTTCTTC. This gives the protein CASSWPEGGEQFF.

The V and J genes are TRBV6-4 and TRBJ2-3; D is possibly TRBD2 (5 bases). The germline gives CDR1 MRHNA, CDR2 SNTAGT. CDR3 length equals 14 residues. V was cut by 4 bases and J by 0 bases, with 8 bases left in between. The CDR3 nucleotides read TGTGCCAGCAGTGTGGACTCTAGCACAGATACGCAGTATTTT. This encodes CASSVDSSTDTQYF.

The chain combines TRBV28 with TRBJ1-2; TRBD1 matches 12 bases. Germline V gene lookup returns CDR1 MDHEN and CDR2 SYDVKM. This CDR3 contains 16 residues. J was trimmed by 8 bases and V by 6 bases; bases with no gene match: 13. Written as DNA, the CDR3 is TGTGCCAGCAGCCAAGGGACAGGGGGCAGGGGGCAGGGCTACACCTTC. Translation: CASSQGTGGRGQGYTF.

The chain recombines TRBV29-1 with TRBJ2-2; D not resolved. Per the germline V gene, CDR1 is SQVTM and CDR2 is ANQGSEA. V lost 4 bases to trimming and J lost 4 bases, with 22 bases between them. The CDR3 extends over 17 amino acids. In DNA, the CDR3 is TGCAGCGTTGGAGGTAGCACACCCCTCCAAAGCACCGGGGAGCTGTTTTTT. It translates to CSVGGSTPLQSTGELFF.

V is TRBV24-1 and J is TRBJ2-1; 7 positions agree with TRBD2. CDR3 size: 16 residues. Per the germline V gene, CDR1 is KGHDR and CDR2 is SFDVKD. V was pared by 2 bases and J by 0 bases, with 3 bases of the junction left unmatched. CDR3 nucleotides: TGTGCCACCAGTGATTCGGAGCGGGGCTCCTACAATGAGCAGTTCTTC. It specifies CATSDSERGSYNEQFF.

This clone has only one observation. V is TRBV5-1 and J is TRBJ2-1, with 7 bases identical to TRBD2. J gave up 8 bases and V 0 bases, and 11 bases lay outside the gene matches. The CDR3 sequence is 16 residues long. The germline gives CDR1 SGHRS, CDR2 YFSETQ. CDR3 loop: CASSLVSGGGRDEQFF. CDR3 nucleotides: TGCGCCAGCAGCTTGGTTTCGGGAGGTGGAAGGGATGAGCAGTTCTTC.

In this sample, this clone turned up once. The gene calls are TRBV13 and TRBJ2-7; 13 nucleotides align to TRBD2. The CDR3 runs 16 residues. V lost 4 bases and J lost 1; bases outside the gene matches: 4. Germline CDR1 and CDR2: PRHDT and FYEKMQ (reference sequence). The CDR3 spells CASSSRLAGGSYEQYF. The CDR3 bases are TGTGCCAGCAGCTCAAGACTAGCGGGAGGTTCCTACGAGCAGTACTTC.

This chain connects TRBV5-4 to TRBJ1-1; maybe TRBD1 (6 bases). The CDR3 runs to 12 residues. V dropped 8 bases and J dropped 7 bases, with 15 bases sitting between them. Germline-derived CDR1 and CDR2 are SGHNT and YYREEE (reference sequence). The CDR3 sequence is CARDQGRIEAFF. The CDR3 DNA is TGTGCCAGGGACCAGGGGCGGATTGAAGCTTTCTTT.